These T cell receptor beta chains were read from a single sample in a study of blood T cells in healthy people across ages. TCRdb fed the 5' RACE reads into MiXCR, producing one record per CDR3 protein. Of approximately 760,000 distinct CDR3 sequences in the sample, 20% to 25% were seen once. This same sample was also part of a study on T cells of mothers and their children.

Sequenced: blood. Receptors were obtained from a boy between 5 and 17 years old in good health. Both conserved end residues are trimmed from each CDR3. Each record gives: V gene, J gene, CDR3 protein.

v_call: TRBV28
j_call: TRBJ2-4
cdr3_aa: ASDTAGTQNIQY

v_call: TRBV24-1
j_call: TRBJ1-2
cdr3_aa: ATGDRFSGYT

v_call: TRBV7-2
j_call: .
cdr3_aa: ASSLLAGESNEQF

v_call: TRBV14
j_call: TRBJ2-3
cdr3_aa: ASSPRQGTDTQY

v_call: TRBV14
j_call: TRBJ2-1
cdr3_aa: ASSQLIPSGGYNEQF

v_call: TRBV7-9
j_call: TRBJ2-3
cdr3_aa: ASSFGLAIGDTQY

v_call: TRBV3-1
j_call: TRBJ2-6
cdr3_aa: ASSPGLLGYTNVLT

v_call: TRBV19
j_call: TRBJ2-7
cdr3_aa: ASSVQGSYEQY

v_call: TRBV12-3/TRBV12-4
j_call: TRBJ1-2
cdr3_aa: ASSLSGASPDRSYGYT

v_call: TRBV20-1
j_call: .
cdr3_aa: SATWDRDNEQF

v_call: TRBV12-3/TRBV12-4
j_call: TRBJ1-4
cdr3_aa: ASSQTGTTNEKLF

v_call: TRBV4-1
j_call: .
cdr3_aa: ASSHTWGRSSYEQY

v_call: TRBV6-6
j_call: TRBJ2-5
cdr3_aa: ATTPDAAQETQY

v_call: TRBV7-9
j_call: TRBJ2-5
cdr3_aa: ASSPPGLIQETQY

v_call: TRBV20-1
j_call: TRBJ1-2
cdr3_aa: SARDSGDLDGYT

v_call: TRBV20-1
j_call: TRBJ1-2
cdr3_aa: SATIDGTARVYT

v_call: TRBV24-1
j_call: TRBJ2-5
cdr3_aa: ATSGGRDRVETQY

v_call: TRBV10-3
j_call: TRBJ2-5
cdr3_aa: AISGGAGAQETQY